This T cell receptor (beta chain) was retrieved from a study of shared clonotypes between healthy human individuals. Overall study context: The study enrolled a couple of women and a few men aged 18 to 49.

Germline CDR1 is SNHLY and CDR2 is FYNNEI. The germline V and J ends were trimmed by 1 base and 3 bases, with 10 bases remaining between them. CDR3 length equals 14 residues. Terminally differentiated effector memory CD45RA+ cells were excluded from the naive CD8 cells, which were CD45RO-negative and positively selected for CCR7. The study's findings and limits: Exclusively blood specimens were collected; tissue repertoires likely differ.

Data came from immunoSEQ multiplex PCR; TCRdb stores just in-frame clones and leaves some out. The sample lists almost 700,000 clones; under 95% were seen once. Regarding this clone: Antigen: not known.

Sequencing used naive CD8+ T cells sorted from blood. The receptor's source is a man aged 30 to 45 in good health. This chain connects TRBV2 to TRBJ2-7; tentative D call: TRBD1 (6 bases). DNA of the CDR3: TGTGCCAGCAGTGAAGGTTCAGGGGTCTACGAGCAGTACTTC. As protein: CASSEGSGVYEQYF. The whole variable domain, filled in from reference TRBV2 and TRBJ2-7, reads EPEVTQTPSHQVTQMGQEVILRCVPISNHLYFYWYRQILGQKVEFLVSFYNNEISEKSEIFDDQFSVERPDGSNFTLKIRSTKLEDSAMYFCASSEGSGVYEQYFGPGTRLTVT.